This T cell receptor beta chain was recovered during a study of radiotherapy plus CTLA-4 blockade in lung cancer. Study at large: The study recorded objective responses in 18% of patients and disease control in 31%. Whole-study findings and limits: Early shifts in blood T cell clones, with interferon-beta, reportedly predicted response best. An expansion of tumor-derived TCR clones occurred in blood after radiotherapy plus ipilimumab.

This CDR3 spans 17 amino acids. As for this clone: Its target is not known.

Method: immunoSEQ multiplex PCR; TCRdb's copy keeps in-frame clones and lacks some. The sample has some 110,000 clones; approximately 80% are singletons. The study treated chemo-refractory metastatic non-small-cell lung cancer patients with focal radiation plus ipilimumab CTLA-4 blockade. This clonotype originated in a human donor with non-small cell lung cancer that progressed on radiotherapy plus ipilimumab. Some clones in this sample may be carry-over from other donors' samples. The specimen comprised peripheral blood, sampled from a patient treated with radiotherapy plus ipilimumab. The chain uses TRBV21-1 and TRBJ2-7; no DNA check was done on the table's D call, TRBD1. TRBV21-1 is a documented pseudogene. CDR3 in amino acids: CASSKYGDGTGLYEQYF. Written as DNA, the CDR3 is TGTGCCAGCAGCAAATACGGAGACGGGACAGGGCTCTACGAGCAGTACTTC.